One sample yielded the 10 T cell receptor beta chains listed below, sequenced in a study of Graves' ophthalmopathy and Graves' hyperthyroidism. Amplification of TCR beta CDR3 regions used RNA transcripts. Scientists carried out first-round RT-PCR using HTBI primers and then a second-round multiplex PCR. One entry per CDR3 protein, called by TCRdb with MiXCR from the multiplex PCR reads. Of around 470,000 distinct CDR3 sequences listed, approximately 14% were seen once; the top ten hold over 7.5%. Sequenced sample: blood. The receptor set was obtained from a woman in her twenties or thirties with Graves' ophthalmopathy.

This clonotype was found many times. The rearrangement links TRBV29-1 to TRBJ1-1; D gene ambiguous. Trimming took off 4 bases at V and 4 bases at J, with 16 bases between the two ends. CDR3 size: 14 residues. Germline assignment: CDR1 SQVTM and CDR2 ANQGSEA. Here the CDR3 DNA reads TGCAGCGTTGGAAGGGCGCGGGGATCCACTGAAGCTTTCTTT. This sequence encodes CSVGRARGSTEAFF.

This clonotype has ten or more counts. The V gene is TRBV30, the J gene TRBJ1-1, with D perhaps TRBD1 (6 bases). Germline CDR1 and CDR2: GTSNPN and SVGIG (reference sequence). Between the trimmed V and J ends, which lost 3 bases and 1 base, there was a span of 15 bases. CDR3 size: 15 residues. The CDR3 nucleotides are TGTGCCTGGAGGTTAAAGGACAGACGGAACACTGAAGCTTTCTTT. This sequence encodes CAWRLKDRRNTEAFF. The complete variable domain, with remaining parts taken from reference TRBV30 and TRBJ1-1, reads SQTIHQWPATLVQPVGSPLSLECTVEGTSNPNLYWYRQAAGRGLQLLFYSVGIGQISSEVPQNLSASRPQDRQFILSSKKLLLSDSGFYLCAWRLKDRRNTEAFFGQGTRLTVV.

This clonotype was recorded at least ten times. The chain joins TRBV19 to TRBJ1-6; TRBD1 matches at 8 bases. The CDR3 is 17 amino acids. J lost 8 bases, V lost 4 bases, and 13 bases had no gene match. CDR1 is LNHDA, CDR2 SQIVND, per germline (reference sequence). CDR3 protein: CASSTSDRGGIDSPLHF. Here the CDR3 DNA reads TGTGCCAGTAGTACCTCCGACAGGGGCGGTATTGATTCACCCCTCCACTTT.

This clonotype was recorded at least ten times. CDR3 nucleotides: TGTGCCATCAGTGAGTCGCGAGGACTGGTTCGCGACGAGCAGTACTTC. Its protein is CAISESRGLVRDEQYF. The chain uses TRBV10-3 and TRBJ2-7; maybe TRBD2 (5 bases). Trimming took off 0 bases at V and 5 bases at J, with 17 bases between the two ends. This CDR3 comprises 16 residues. CDR1 and CDR2 from the germline V gene are ENHRY and SYGVKD.

The table lists this clonotype with many counts. This chain uses TRBV4-1 with TRBJ2-5; D call uncertain. The length of the CDR3 is 14 residues. V lost 4 bases and J 5 bases, leaving 14 bases between the germline ends. The germline gives CDR1 MGHRA, CDR2 YSYEKL. Written as DNA, the CDR3 is TGCGCCAGCAGCCCCTCCTTAGATGCCGAGACCCAGTACTTC. Protein: CASSPSLDAETQYF.

This clonotype was observed at least ten times. J is TRBJ1-5 and V is TRBV27, with a weak D call TRBD1 (5 bases). In germline, CDR1 is MNHEY, CDR2 SMNVEV (reference sequence). CDR3 length: 14 residues. V was trimmed by 3 bases and J by 3 bases, leaving 9 bases between them. In DNA form, the CDR3 reads TGTGCCAGCAGTTTGGGGGGGATCAATCAGCCCCAGCATTTT. It codes for CASSLGGINQPQHF.

This clonotype was observed many times. This rearrangement joins TRBV19 to TRBJ2-7, with 8 bases aligning to TRBD2. V trimming: 5 bases; J trimming: 5 bases; junction bases outside the gene matches: 11. Germline CDR1 is LNHDA and CDR2 is SQIVND (reference sequence). CDR3 length: 15 amino acids. DNA for the CDR3: TGTGCCAGTAGTGATCGGACTAGCAGTTTCGACGAGCAGTACTTC. Its protein product is CASSDRTSSFDEQYF.

This clonotype was counted at least ten times. A read error may account for a junction end that differs from germline. V usage is TRBV12-3 or TRBV12-4 and J usage is TRBJ1-6; D not certain. The CDR3 covers 14 residues. The CDR3 DNA sequence: TGTGCCAACAGTTTCGGGGTACCTAATTCACCCCTCCACTTT. Protein product: CANSFGVPNSPLHF.

This clonotype has ten or more counts. The rearrangement uses TRBV29-1 and TRBJ1-2; D gene ambiguous. This CDR3 contains 13 residues. Trimming pared 0 bases from V and 2 bases from J, leaving 7 bases between. CDR1 and CDR2 from the germline V gene are SQVTM and ANQGSEA. CDR3 in amino acids: CSVEDQQNYGYTF. The CDR3 DNA reads TGCAGCGTTGAAGATCAACAGAACTATGGCTACACCTTC.

This clonotype was detected ten times or more. The chain couples TRBV11-2 to TRBJ1-1, with 8 bases fitting TRBD1. Germline V gives CDR1 SGHAT, CDR2 FQNNGV. The CDR3 loop spans 12 amino acids. Losses at the gene ends were 6 bases for V and 4 bases for J; bases not matched to a gene: 1. CDR3 DNA: TGTGCCAGCAGACAGGGGGTCACTGAAGCTTTCTTT. As protein: CASRQGVTEAFF.